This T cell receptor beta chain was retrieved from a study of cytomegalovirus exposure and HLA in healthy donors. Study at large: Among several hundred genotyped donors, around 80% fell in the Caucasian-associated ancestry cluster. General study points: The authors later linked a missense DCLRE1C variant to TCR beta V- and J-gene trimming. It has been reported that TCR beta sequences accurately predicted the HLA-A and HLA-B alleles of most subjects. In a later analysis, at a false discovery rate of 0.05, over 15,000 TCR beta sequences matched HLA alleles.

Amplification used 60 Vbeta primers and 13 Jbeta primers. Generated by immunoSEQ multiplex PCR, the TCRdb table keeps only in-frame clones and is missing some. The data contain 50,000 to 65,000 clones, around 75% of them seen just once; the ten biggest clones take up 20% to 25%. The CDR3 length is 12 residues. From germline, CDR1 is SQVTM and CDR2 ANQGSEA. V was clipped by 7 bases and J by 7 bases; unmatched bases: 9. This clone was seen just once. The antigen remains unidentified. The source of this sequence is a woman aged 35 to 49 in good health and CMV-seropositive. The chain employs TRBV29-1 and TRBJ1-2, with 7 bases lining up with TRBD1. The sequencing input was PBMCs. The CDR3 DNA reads TGCAGCGCCGACAGGGATAGATTTGGCTACACCTTC. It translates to CSADRDRFGYTF.